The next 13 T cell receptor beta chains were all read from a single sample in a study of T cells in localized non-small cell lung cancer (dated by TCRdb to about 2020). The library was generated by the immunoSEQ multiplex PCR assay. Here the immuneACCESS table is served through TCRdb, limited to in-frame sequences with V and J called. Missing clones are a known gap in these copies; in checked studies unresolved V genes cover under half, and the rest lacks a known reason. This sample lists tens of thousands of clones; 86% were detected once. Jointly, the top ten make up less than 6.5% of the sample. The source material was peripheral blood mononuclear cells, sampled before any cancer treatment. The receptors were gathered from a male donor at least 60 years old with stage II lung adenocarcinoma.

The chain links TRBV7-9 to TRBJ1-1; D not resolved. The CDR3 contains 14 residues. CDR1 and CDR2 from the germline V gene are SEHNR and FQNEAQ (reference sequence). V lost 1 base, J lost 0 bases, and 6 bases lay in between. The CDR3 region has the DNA TGTGCCAGCAGCTTAGTCGGAATGAACACTGAAGCTTTCTTT. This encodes CASSLVGMNTEAFF. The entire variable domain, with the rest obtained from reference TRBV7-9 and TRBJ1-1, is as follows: DTGVSQNPRHKITKRGQNVTFRCDPISEHNRLYWYRQTLGQGPEFLTYFQNEAQLEKSRLLSDRFSAERPKGSFSTLEIQRTEQGDSAMYLCASSLVGMNTEAFFGQGTRLTVV.

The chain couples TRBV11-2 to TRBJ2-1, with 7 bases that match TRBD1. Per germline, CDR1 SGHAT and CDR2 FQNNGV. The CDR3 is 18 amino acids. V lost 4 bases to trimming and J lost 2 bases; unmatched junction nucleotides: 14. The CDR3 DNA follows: TGTGCCAGCAGCTCTACGCGCGGTGGACAGGTCACCTACAATGAGCAGTTCTTC. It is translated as CASSSTRGGQVTYNEQFF.

The CDR3: CASSLGVTGPSYEQYF. In nucleotides, the CDR3 is TGTGCCAGCAGTTTGGGGGTTACAGGCCCTTCCTACGAGCAGTACTTC. This rearrangement joins TRBV28 to TRBJ2-7, with D perhaps TRBD1 or TRBD2 (5 bases each). There are 16 residues in the CDR3. In germline, CDR1 is MDHEN, CDR2 SYDVKM. V was trimmed by 3 bases and J by 1 base, leaving 16 bases between them.

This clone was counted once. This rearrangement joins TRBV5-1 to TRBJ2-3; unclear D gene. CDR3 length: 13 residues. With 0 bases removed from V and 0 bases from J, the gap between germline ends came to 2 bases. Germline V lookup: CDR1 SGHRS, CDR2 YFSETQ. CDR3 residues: CASSLGSTDTQYF. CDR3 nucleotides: TGCGCCAGCAGCTTGGGGAGCACAGATACGCAGTATTTT.

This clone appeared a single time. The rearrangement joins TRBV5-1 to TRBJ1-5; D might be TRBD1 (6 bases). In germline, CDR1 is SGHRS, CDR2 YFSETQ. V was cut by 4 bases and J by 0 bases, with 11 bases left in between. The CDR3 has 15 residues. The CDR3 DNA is TGCGCCAGCAGCCCTCAGGGGTATAGCAATCAGCCCCAGCATTTT. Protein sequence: CASSPQGYSNQPQHF.

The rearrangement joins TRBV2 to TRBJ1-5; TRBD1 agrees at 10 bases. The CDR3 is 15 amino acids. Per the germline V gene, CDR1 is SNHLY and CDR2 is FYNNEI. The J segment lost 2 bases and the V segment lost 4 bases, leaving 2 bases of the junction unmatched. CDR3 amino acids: CASSGDRGGNQPQHF. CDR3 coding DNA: TGTGCCAGCAGTGGGGACAGGGGAGGCAATCAGCCCCAGCATTTT. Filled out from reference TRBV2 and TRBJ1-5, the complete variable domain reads EPEVTQTPSHQVTQMGQEVILRCVPISNHLYFYWYRQILGQKVEFLVSFYNNEISEKSEIFDDQFSVERPDGSNFTLKIRSTKLEDSAMYFCASSGDRGGNQPQHFGDGTRLSIL.

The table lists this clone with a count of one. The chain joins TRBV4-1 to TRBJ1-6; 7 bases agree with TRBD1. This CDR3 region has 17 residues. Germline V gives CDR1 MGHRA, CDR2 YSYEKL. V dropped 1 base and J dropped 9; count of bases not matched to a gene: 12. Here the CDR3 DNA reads TGCGCCAGCAGCCAAGCCCTGAGGGGAGGGGGCGTTTCACCCCTCCACTTT. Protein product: CASSQALRGGGVSPLHF.

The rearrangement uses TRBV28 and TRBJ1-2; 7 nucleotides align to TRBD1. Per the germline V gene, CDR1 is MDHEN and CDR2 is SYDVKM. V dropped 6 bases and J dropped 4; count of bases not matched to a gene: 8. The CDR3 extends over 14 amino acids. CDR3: CASRRSGTAYGYTF. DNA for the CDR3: TGTGCCAGCAGGCGCAGTGGGACAGCCTATGGCTACACCTTC.

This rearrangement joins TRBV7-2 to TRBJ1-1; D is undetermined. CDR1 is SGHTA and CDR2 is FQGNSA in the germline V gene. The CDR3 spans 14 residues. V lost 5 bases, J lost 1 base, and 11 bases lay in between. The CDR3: CASSPTLQNTEAFF. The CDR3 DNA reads TGTGCCAGCAGCCCTACACTCCAGAACACTGAAGCTTTCTTT. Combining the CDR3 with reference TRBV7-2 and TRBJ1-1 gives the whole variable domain GAGVSQSPSNKVTEKGKDVELRCDPISGHTALYWYRQSLGQGLEFLIYFQGNSAPDKSGLPSDRFSAERTGGSVSTLTIQRTQQEDSAVYLCASSPTLQNTEAFFGQGTRLTVV.

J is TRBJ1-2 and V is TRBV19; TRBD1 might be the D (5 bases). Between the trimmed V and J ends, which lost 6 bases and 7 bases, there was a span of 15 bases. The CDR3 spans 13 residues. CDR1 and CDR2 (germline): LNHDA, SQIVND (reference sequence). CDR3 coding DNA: TGTGCCAGTAGCATCAAGGGGCCTTTTGGCTACACCTTC. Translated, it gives CASSIKGPFGYTF.

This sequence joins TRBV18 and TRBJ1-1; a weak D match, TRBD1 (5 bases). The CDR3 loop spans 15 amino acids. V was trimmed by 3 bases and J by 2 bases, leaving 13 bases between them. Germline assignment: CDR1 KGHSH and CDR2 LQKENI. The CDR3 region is CASSPRGNRNTEAFF. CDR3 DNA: TGTGCCAGCTCACCGCGGGGGAACCGAAACACTGAAGCTTTCTTT.

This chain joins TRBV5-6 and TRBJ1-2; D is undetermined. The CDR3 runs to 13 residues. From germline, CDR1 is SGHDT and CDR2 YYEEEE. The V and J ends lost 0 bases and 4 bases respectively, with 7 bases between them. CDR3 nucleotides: TGTGCCAGCAGCTTGGGGGCAAGCTATGGCTACACCTTC. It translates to CASSLGASYGYTF.

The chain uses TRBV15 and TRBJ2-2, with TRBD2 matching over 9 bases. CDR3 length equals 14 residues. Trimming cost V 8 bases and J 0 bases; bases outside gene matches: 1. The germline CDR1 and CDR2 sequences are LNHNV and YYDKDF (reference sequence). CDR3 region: CATGGRANTGELFF. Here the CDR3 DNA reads TGTGCCACCGGCGGGAGGGCGAACACCGGGGAGCTGTTTTTT.